Listed here is a single TCR beta chain. The same CDR3 also results from other DNA sequences found in this sample. Generated by immunoSEQ multiplex PCR, the TCRdb table keeps only in-frame clones and is missing some. This sample has around 300,000 clones, with around four fifths found just once. The source of the sample is a study of blood T cell repertoires in COVID-19. Background on the study: Researchers got acute and convalescent COVID-19 samples from the United States, Italy and Spain.

This CDR3 is 14 amino acids long. Trimming stripped 5 bases from V and 4 bases from J, with 15 bases between. Germline V gene data show CDR1 as SGHRS and CDR2 as YFSETQ. The TCR was taken from a woman in her fifties or sixties with active or convalescent COVID-19. Sequencing was performed on peripheral blood. This sequence joins TRBV5-1 and TRBJ1-1; D might be TRBD1 (6 bases). This CDR3 is CASSSQGSGTEAFF. The CDR3 DNA reads as TGCGCCAGCAGTTCGCAGGGGTCGGGCACTGAAGCTTTCTTT.